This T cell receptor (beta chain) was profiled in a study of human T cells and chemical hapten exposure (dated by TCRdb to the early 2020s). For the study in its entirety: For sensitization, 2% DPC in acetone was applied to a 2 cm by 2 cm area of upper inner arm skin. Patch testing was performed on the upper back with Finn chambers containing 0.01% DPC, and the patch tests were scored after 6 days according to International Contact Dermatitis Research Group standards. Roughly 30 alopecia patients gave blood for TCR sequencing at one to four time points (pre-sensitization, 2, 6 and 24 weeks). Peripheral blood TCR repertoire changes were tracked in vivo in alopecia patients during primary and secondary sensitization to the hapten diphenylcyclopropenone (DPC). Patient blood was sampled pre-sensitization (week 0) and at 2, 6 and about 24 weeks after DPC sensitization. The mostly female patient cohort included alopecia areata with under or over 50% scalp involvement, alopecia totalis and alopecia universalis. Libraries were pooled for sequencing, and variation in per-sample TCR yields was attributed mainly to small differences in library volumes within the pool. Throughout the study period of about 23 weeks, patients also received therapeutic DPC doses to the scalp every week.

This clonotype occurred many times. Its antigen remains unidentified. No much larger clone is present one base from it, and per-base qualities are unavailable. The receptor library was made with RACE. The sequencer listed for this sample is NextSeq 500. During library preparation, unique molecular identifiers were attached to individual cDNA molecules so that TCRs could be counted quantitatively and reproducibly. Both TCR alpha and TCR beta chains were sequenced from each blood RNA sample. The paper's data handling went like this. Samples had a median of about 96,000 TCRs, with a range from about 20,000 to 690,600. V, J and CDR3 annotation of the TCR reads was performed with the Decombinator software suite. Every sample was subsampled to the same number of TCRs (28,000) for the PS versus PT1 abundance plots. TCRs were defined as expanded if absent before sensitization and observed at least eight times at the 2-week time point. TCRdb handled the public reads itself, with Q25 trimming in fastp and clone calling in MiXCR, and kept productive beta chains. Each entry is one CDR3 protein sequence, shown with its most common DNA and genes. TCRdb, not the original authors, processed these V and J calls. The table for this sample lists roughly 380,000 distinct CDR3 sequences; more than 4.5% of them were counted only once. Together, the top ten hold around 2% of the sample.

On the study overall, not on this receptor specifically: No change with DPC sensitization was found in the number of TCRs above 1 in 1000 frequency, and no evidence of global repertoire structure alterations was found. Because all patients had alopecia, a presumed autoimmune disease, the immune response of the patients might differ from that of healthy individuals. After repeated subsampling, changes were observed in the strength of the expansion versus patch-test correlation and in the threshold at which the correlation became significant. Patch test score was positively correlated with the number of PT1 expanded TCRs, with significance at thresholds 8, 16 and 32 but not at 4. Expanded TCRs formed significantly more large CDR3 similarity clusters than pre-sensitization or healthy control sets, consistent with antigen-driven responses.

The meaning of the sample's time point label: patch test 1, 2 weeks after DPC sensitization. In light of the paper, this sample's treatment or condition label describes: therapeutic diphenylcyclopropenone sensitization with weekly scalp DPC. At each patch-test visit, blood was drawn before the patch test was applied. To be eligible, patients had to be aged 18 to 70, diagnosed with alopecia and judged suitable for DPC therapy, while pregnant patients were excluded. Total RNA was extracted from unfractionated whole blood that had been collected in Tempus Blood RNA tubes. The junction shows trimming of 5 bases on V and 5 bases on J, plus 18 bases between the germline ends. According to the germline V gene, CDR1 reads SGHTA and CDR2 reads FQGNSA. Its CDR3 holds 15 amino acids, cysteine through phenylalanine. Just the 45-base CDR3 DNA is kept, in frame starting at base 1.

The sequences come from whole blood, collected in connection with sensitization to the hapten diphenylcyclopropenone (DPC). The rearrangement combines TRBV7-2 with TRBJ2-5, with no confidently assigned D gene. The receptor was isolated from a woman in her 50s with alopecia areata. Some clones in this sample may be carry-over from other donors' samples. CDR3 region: CASSLTGSTTETQYF. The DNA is TGTGCCAGCAGCCTTACCGGGTCCACTACGGAGACCCAGTACTTC.